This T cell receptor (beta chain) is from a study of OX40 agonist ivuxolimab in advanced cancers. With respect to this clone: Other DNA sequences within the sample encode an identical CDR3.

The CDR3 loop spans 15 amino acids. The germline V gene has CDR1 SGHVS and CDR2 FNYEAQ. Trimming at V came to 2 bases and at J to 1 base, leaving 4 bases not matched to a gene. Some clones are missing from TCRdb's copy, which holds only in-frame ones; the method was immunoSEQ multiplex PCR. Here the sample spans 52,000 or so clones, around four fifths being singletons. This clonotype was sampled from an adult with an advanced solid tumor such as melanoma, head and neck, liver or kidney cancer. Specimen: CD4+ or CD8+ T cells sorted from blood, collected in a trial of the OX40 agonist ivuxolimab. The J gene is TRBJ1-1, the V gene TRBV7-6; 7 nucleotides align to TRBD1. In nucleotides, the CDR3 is TGTGCCAGCAGCTTAAGAGGGGGCGAGAACACTGAAGCTTTCTTT. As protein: CASSLRGGENTEAFF.